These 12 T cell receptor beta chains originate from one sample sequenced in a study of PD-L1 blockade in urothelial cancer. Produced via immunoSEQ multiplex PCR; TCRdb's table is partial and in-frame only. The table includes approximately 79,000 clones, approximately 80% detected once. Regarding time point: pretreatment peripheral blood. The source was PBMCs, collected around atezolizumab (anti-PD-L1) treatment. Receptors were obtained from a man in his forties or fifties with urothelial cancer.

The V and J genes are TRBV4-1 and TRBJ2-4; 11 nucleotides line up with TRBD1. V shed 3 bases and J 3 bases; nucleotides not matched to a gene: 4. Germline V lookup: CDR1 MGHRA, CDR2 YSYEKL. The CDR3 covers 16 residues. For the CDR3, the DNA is TGCGCCAGCAGCCACCCGGGACAGGGGGTCAAAAACATTCAGTACTTC. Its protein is CASSHPGQGVKNIQYF.

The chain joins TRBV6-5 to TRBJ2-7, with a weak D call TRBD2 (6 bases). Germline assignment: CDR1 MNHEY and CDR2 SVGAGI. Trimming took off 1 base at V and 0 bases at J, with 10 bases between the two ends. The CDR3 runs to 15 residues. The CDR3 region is CASSYLRGSSYEQYF. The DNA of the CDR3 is TGTGCCAGCAGTTACTTGCGGGGAAGCTCCTACGAGCAGTACTTC.

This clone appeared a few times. CDR3 in amino acids: CATSKTLASQETQYF. DNA for the CDR3: TGTGCCACCAGCAAAACCTTAGCGAGCCAAGAGACCCAGTACTTC. V usage is TRBV15 and J usage is TRBJ2-5; D perhaps matches TRBD2 (5 bases). CDR3 length: 15 amino acids. Trimming stripped 4 bases from V and 1 base from J, with 13 bases between. CDR1 is LNHNV and CDR2 is YYDKDF in the germline V gene (reference sequence).

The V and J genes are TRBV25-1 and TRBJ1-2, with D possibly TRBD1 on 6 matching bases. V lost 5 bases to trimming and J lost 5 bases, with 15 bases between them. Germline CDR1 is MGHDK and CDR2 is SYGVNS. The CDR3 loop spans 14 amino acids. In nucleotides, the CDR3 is TGTGCCAGCAGTTCTCCGGGACACGGATATGGCTACACCTTC. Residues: CASSSPGHGYGYTF.

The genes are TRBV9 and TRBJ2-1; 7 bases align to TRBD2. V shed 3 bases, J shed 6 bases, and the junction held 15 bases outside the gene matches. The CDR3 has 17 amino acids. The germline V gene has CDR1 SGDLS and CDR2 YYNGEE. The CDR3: CASSARGGRGFGNEQFF. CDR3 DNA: TGTGCCAGCAGCGCACGGGGCGGGAGAGGGTTCGGCAATGAGCAGTTCTTC.

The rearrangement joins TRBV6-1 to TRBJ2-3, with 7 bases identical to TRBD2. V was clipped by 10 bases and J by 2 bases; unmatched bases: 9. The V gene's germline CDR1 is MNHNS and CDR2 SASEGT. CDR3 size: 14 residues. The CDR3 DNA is TGTGCCACCAAGCCGGGACTACCCACAGATACGCAGTATTTT. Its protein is CATKPGLPTDTQYF.

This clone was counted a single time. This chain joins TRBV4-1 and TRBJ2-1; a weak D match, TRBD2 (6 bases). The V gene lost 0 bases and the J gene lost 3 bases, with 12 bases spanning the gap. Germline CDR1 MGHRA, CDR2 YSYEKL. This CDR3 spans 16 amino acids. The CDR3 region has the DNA TGCGCCAGCAGCCAAGATTGGCGCGGGGTCTACAATGAGCAGTTCTTC. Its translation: CASSQDWRGVYNEQFF.

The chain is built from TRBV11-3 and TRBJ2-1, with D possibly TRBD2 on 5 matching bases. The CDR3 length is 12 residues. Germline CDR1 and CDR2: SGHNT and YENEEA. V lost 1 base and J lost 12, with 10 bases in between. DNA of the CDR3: TGTGCCAGCAGCTTAGTTCGGGATAGGCAGTTCTTC. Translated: CASSLVRDRQFF. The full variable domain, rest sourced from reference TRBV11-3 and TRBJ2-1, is EAGVVQSPRYKIIEKKQPVAFWCNPISGHNTLYWYLQNLGQGPELLIRYENEEAVDDSQLPKDRFSAERLKGVDSTLKIQPAELGDSAVYLCASSLVRDRQFFGPGTRLTVL.

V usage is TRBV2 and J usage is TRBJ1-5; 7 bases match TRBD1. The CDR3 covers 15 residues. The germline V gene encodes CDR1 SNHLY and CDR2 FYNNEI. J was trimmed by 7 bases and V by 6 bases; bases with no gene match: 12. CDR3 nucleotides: TGTGCCAGCAGGGAACAAACAGGGGTTGGACAGCCCCAGCATTTT. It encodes CASREQTGVGQPQHF.

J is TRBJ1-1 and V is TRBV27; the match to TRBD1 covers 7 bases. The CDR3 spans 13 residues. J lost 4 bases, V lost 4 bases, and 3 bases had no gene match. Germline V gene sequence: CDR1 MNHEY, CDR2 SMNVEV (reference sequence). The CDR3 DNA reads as TGTGCCAGCAGTTCAGGGGGAGTCACTGAAGCTTTCTTT. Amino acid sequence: CASSSGGVTEAFF.

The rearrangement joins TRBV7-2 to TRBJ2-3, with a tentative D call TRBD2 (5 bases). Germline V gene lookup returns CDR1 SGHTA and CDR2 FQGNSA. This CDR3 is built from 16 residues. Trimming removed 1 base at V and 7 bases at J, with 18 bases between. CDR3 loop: CASSLGGQRSGNTQYF. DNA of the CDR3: TGTGCCAGCAGCTTAGGGGGTCAGCGGTCGGGGAATACGCAGTATTTT. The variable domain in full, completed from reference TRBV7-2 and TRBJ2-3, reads GAGVSQSPSNKVTEKGKDVELRCDPISGHTALYWYRQSLGQGLEFLIYFQGNSAPDKSGLPSDRFSAERTGGSVSTLTIQRTQQEDSAVYLCASSLGGQRSGNTQYFGPGTRLTVL.

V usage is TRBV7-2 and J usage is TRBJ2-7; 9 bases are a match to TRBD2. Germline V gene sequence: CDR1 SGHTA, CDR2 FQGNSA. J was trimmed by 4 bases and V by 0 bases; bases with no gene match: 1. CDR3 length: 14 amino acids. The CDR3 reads CASSLAAGGYEQYF. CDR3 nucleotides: TGTGCCAGCAGCTTAGCAGCGGGAGGTTACGAGCAGTACTTC.